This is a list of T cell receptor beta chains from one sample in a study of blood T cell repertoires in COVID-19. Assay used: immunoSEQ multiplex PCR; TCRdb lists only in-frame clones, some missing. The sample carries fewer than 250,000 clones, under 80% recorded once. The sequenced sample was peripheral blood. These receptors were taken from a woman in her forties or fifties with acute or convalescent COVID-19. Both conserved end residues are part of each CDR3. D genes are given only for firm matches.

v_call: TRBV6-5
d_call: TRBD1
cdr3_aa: CASSSGGLNTEAFF

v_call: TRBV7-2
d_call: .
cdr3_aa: CASSLEPRMNTEAFF

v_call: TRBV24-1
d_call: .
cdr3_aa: CATSGEGLASNEQFF

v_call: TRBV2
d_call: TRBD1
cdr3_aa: CASSRQGAGTEAFF

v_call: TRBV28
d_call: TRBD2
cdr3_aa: CASSYPRRREAEGVAKNIQYF

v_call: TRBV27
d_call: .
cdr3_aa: CASSETPPRSYEQYF

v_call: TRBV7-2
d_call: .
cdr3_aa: CASSSNRYSGANVLTF

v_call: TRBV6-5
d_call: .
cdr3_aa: CASSYDRPPYEQYF

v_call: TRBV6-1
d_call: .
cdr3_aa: CASSEDAREAFF

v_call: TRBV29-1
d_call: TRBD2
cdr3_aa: CSVGREFPYNEQFF

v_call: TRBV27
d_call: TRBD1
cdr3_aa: CASSSGGARGRYEQYF

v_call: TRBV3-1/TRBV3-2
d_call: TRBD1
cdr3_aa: CASRYGTGREAFF

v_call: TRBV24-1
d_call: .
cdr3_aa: CATSPKRDFYNEQFF

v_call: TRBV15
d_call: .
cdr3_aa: CATSRDRSSIGTLRTQYF

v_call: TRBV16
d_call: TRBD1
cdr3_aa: CASSRGTGNTEAFF

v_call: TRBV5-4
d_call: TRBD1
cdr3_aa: CASSLPGQLNYGYTF

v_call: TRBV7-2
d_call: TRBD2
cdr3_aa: CASSLEPGGETQYF

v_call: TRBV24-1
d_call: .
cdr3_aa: CATSEAGANSPLHF

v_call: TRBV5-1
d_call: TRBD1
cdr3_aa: CASSEPGQTWEQYF

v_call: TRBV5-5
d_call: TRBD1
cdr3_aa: CASSLARTGKGEKLFF

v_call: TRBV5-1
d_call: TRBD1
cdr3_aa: CASSPRTGQETQYF

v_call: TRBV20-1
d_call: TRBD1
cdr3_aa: CSASTGTGGWGSPLHF

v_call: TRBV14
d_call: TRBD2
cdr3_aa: CASSQAGLVKTDTQYF

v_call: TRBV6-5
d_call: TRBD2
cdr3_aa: CASRPRTREYNEQFF

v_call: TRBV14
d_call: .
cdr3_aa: CASSQLSSGANVLTF

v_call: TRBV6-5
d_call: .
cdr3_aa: CASRYPRELDTEAFF

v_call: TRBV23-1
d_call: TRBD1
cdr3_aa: CARLPGQKETQYF

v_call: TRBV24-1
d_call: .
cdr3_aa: CATSVTAAREQFF

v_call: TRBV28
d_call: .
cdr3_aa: CASSLSGGANVLTF

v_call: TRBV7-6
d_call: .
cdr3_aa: CASSMGGGSPYEQYF

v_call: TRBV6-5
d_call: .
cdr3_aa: CASSPKGGRGQYF

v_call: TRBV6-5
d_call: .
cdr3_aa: CYHGGLNEKLFF

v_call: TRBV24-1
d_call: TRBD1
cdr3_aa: CATSDWTGIRYTF

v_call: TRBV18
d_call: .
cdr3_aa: CASSPSGERSGNTIYF

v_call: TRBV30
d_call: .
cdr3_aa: CAWSVGLGDSPLHF

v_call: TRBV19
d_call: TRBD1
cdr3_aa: CASQATGVVGELFF

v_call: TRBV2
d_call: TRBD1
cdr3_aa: CASSIPEVGQGNYGYTF

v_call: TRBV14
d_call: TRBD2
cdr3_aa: CASSQSGRPGNEQFF

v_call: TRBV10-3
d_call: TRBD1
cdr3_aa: CARSRDRSYEQYF

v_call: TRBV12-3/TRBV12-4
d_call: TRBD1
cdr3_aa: CASSGDSVYGYTF

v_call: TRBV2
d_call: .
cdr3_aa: CASKRTGTEAFF